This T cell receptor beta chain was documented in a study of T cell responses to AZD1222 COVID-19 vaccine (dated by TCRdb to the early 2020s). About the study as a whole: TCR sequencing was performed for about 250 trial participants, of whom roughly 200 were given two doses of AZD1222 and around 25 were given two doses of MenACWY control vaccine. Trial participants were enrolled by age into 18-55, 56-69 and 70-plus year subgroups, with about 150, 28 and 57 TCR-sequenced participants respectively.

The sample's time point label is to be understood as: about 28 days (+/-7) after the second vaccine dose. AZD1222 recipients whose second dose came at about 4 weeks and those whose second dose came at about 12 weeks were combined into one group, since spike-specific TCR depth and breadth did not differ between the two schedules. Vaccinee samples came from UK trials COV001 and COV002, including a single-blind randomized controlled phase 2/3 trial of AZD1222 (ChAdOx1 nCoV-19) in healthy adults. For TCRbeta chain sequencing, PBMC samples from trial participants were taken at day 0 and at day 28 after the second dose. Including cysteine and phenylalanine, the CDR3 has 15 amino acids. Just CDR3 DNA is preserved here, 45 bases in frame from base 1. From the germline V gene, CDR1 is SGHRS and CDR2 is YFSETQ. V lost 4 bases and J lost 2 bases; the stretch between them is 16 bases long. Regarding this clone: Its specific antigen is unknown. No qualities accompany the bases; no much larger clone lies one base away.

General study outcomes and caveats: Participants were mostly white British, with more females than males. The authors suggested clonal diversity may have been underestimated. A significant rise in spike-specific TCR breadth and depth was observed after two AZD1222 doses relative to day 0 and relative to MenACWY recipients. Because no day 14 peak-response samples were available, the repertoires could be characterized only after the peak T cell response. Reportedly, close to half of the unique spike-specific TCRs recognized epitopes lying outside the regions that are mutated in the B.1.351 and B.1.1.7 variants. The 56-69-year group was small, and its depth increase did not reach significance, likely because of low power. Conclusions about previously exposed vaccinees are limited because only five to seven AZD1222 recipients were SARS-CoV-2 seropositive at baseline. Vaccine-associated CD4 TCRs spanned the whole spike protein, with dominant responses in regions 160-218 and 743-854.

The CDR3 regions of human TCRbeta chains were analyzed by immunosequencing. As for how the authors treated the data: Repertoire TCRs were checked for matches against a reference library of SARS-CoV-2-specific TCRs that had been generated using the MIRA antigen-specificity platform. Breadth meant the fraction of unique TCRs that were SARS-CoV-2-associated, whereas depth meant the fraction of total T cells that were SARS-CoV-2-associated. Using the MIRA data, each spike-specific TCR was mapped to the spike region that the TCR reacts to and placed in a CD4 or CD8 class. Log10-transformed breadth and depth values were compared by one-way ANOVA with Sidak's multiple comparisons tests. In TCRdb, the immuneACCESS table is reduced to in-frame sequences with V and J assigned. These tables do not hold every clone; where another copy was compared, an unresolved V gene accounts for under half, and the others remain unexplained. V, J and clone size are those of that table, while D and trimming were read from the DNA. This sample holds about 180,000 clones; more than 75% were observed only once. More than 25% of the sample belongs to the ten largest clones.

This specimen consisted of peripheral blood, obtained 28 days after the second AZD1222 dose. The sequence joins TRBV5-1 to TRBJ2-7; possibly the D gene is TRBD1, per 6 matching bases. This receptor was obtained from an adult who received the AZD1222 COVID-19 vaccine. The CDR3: CASSPDTDSPYEQYF. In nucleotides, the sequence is TGCGCCAGCAGCCCCGACACGGACAGCCCCTACGAGCAGTACTTC.